Shown below are 13 T cell receptor beta chains from a single sample sequenced in a study of blood T cell repertoires in COVID-19. Method: immunoSEQ multiplex PCR; TCRdb's copy keeps in-frame clones and lacks some. This sample yields hundreds of thousands of clones, of which around 92% are seen a single time; roughly 2.9% belongs to the top ten. Input material: PBMCs or T cells enriched from blood (not recorded which). These TCRs come from a woman aged 45-60 years who had been exposed to COVID-19.

This CDR3 reads CASSPGQGGPLHF. CDR3 nucleotides: TGTGCCAGCAGTCCCGGACAGGGGGGGCCCCTCCACTTT. The rearrangement joins TRBV28 to TRBJ1-6, with 10 bases lining up with TRBD1. The CDR3 extends over 13 amino acids. Losses at the gene ends were 5 bases for V and 13 bases for J; bases not matched to a gene: 5. The V gene's germline CDR1 is MDHEN and CDR2 SYDVKM.

V gene TRBV28 combines with J gene TRBJ1-5; D possibly corresponds to TRBD1 (5 bases). The V gene's germline CDR1 is MDHEN and CDR2 SYDVKM. The CDR3 length is 17 residues. The V end lost 1 base, the J end lost 0 bases, and 13 bases lay between the germline ends. The CDR3 DNA reads TGTGCCAGCAGTTTATTGCAGGGTATGAATAGCAATCAGCCCCAGCATTTT. Amino acid sequence: CASSLLQGMNSNQPQHF. The whole variable domain, filled in from reference TRBV28 and TRBJ1-5, reads DVKVTQSSRYLVKRTGEKVFLECVQDMDHENMFWYRQDPGLGLRLIYFSYDVKMKEKGDIPEGYSVSREKKERFSLILESASTNQTSMYLCASSLLQGMNSNQPQHFGDGTRLSIL.

The chain recombines TRBV7-6 with TRBJ1-4; D is perhaps TRBD1 (5 bases). V lost 1 base, J lost 8 bases, and 17 bases lay in between. The germline V gene has CDR1 SGHVS and CDR2 FNYEAQ. This CDR3 region has 16 residues. The CDR3 DNA reads as TGTGCCAGCAGCTTAGGGAGCGGGACGACGGGGGAAAAACTGTTTTTT. As protein: CASSLGSGTTGEKLFF.

The chain recombines TRBV30 with TRBJ2-7; a possible D gene is TRBD2 (6 bases). Looked up from germline, CDR1 is GTSNPN and CDR2 is SVGIG (reference sequence). The V end was cut by 5 bases, the J end by 2 bases, with 10 bases between. CDR3 length equals 12 residues. CDR3 bases: TGTGCCTGGGGGCCGGGGGCCTACGAGCAGTACTTC. This encodes CAWGPGAYEQYF.

This rearrangement joins TRBV30 to TRBJ2-3; D might be TRBD1 (5 bases). Germline-derived CDR1 and CDR2 are GTSNPN and SVGIG (reference sequence). V was cut by 3 bases and J by 3 bases, with 10 bases left in between. The CDR3 has 13 amino acids. The CDR3 nucleotides are TGTGCCTGGAGCCCGACAGTTACAGATACGCAGTATTTT. Its translation is CAWSPTVTDTQYF.

The chain uses TRBV5-6 and TRBJ1-1; D might be TRBD1 (6 bases). The CDR3 totals 15 residues. V was clipped by 0 bases and J by 3 bases, with 12 bases between them. Germline CDR1 reads SGHDT; CDR2 reads YYEEEE. In nucleotides, the CDR3 is TGTGCCAGCAGCTTGGGCCAGGGGATTTACACTGAAGCTTTCTTT. Translating it yields CASSLGQGIYTEAFF.

V gene TRBV6-1 combines with J gene TRBJ1-6, with TRBD1 matching 9 bases. Germline-derived CDR1 and CDR2 are MNHNS and SASEGT. V dropped 0 bases and J dropped 7; count of bases not matched to a gene: 1. CDR3 length equals 15 residues. The CDR3 loop is CASSEAGTGNSPLHF. The DNA for the CDR3 is TGTGCCAGCAGTGAAGCGGGGACAGGGAATTCACCCCTCCACTTT.

The rearrangement links TRBV7-9 to TRBJ2-5; 10 bases fit TRBD1. The CDR3 consists of 18 residues. The germline gives CDR1 SEHNR, CDR2 FQNEAQ (reference sequence). The trim removed 0 bases at V and 1 base at J, leaving 8 bases unmatched. In DNA, the CDR3 is TGTGCCAGCAGCTTAGCCGGGACAGGGGTACTTCTCCAAGAGACCCAGTACTTC. Protein sequence: CASSLAGTGVLLQETQYF.

V gene TRBV6-5 combines with J gene TRBJ2-2; 8 bases align to TRBD1. V shed 0 bases and J 5 bases; nucleotides not matched to a gene: 5. The CDR3 sequence is 16 residues long. Germline V CDR1 and CDR2: MNHEY, SVGAGI. CDR3 nucleotides: TGTGCCAGCAGTTACTCTTTACAGGGGGGTACCGGGGAGCTGTTTTTT. Its protein product is CASSYSLQGGTGELFF.

V gene TRBV3-1 (or the pseudogene TRBV3-2) combines with J gene TRBJ1-3, with 11 bases matching TRBD1. The germline CDR1 and CDR2 sequences are LGHDT and YNNKEL (reference sequence). Germline trimming cut 5 bases from V and 6 bases from J; bases unmatched to any gene: 6. This CDR3 contains 15 residues. The CDR3 DNA is TGTGCCAGCAGCAAAGGGACAGGGGGTCTAAACACCATATATTTT. This translates into CASSKGTGGLNTIYF.

The CDR3 coding sequence is TGTGCCAGCCTCGAGGACAGGGTCTTAACCTTC. Translating gives CASLEDRVLTF. The chain has TRBV12-3 or TRBV12-4 and TRBJ1-2; 8 bases match TRBD1. After removal of 8 bases from V and 14 bases from J, the junction contained 10 bases not matched to a gene. The CDR3 sequence is 11 residues long.

The rearrangement links TRBV7-9 to TRBJ2-6; 12 bases fit TRBD1. In germline, CDR1 is SEHNR, CDR2 FQNEAQ (reference sequence). This CDR3 region has 18 residues. Losses at the gene ends were 4 bases for V and 4 bases for J; bases not matched to a gene: 8. CDR3 nucleotides: TGTGCCAGCAGCTCCGGGACAGGGGGCGCGGTAGGGGCCAACGTCCTGACTTTC. It is translated as CASSSGTGGAVGANVLTF.

This sequence joins TRBV2 and TRBJ2-7; 10 bases align to TRBD1. Germline trimming cut 6 bases from V and 2 bases from J; bases unmatched to any gene: 4. Germline CDR1 is SNHLY and CDR2 is FYNNEI. The CDR3 is 14 residues long. CDR3 nucleotides: TGTGCCAGCAGAGGGGACAGGGGTCCCTACGAGCAGTACTTC. It yields the protein CASRGDRGPYEQYF.